A selection of T cell receptor beta chains follows, all from one sample in a study of response to subunit inactivated influenza vaccine. TCRdb itself ran the RT-PCR reads through MiXCR, one entry per CDR3 protein. The repertoire holds roughly 700,000 distinct CDR3 sequences, with 11% to 15% as singletons. Sequences were derived from PBMCs from blood, sampled less than 15 days before vaccination. These receptor sequences come from a man aged 50 or older who received an inactivated influenza vaccine. Both conserved end residues are part of each CDR3. Each record gives: J gene, V gene, D gene, CDR3 protein. A D gene is named only where the DNA matches it firmly.

J: TRBJ1-1; V: TRBV20-1; D: TRBD1; CDR3: CSARRDRGSSHEAFF
J: TRBJ2-3; V: TRBV7-3; D: TRBD2; CDR3: CASSDLGGTDTQYF
J: TRBJ1-2; V: TRBV18; D: .; CDR3: CASSPSPIYRGYTF
J: TRBJ2-5; V: TRBV9; D: TRBD2; CDR3: CASSANPRTSGREETQYF
J: TRBJ2-2; V: TRBV18; D: .; CDR3: CASSPVSGELFF
J: TRBJ2-5; V: TRBV28; D: TRBD2; CDR3: CASSFLAGRETQYF
J: TRBJ2-6; V: TRBV5-6; D: .; CDR3: CASSLSLMGSLGANVLTF
J: TRBJ1-5; V: TRBV6-2/TRBV6-3; D: .; CDR3: CASSYRSGQPQHF
J: TRBJ1-2; V: TRBV5-1; D: TRBD1; CDR3: CASSPETGTASYTF
J: TRBJ2-7; V: TRBV20-1; D: TRBD2; CDR3: CSAGGGTNEQYF
J: TRBJ2-1; V: TRBV28; D: TRBD2; CDR3: CASSLGLLAGGLNEQFF
J: TRBJ1-5; V: TRBV20-1; D: .; CDR3: CSAGQGGGNQPQHF
J: TRBJ2-5; V: TRBV12-3/TRBV12-4; D: TRBD2; CDR3: CASSSRPTSGGATQYF
J: TRBJ1-1; V: TRBV6-5; D: .; CDR3: CASSYSRETEAFF
J: TRBJ2-3; V: TRBV15; D: TRBD2; CDR3: CAARRGAPQDTQYF
J: TRBJ1-4; V: TRBV6-1; D: .; CDR3: CASRSITGRNEKLFF
J: TRBJ2-1; V: TRBV27; D: .; CDR3: CASSFLGIDEQFF
J: TRBJ2-1; V: TRBV5-1; D: TRBD2; CDR3: CASSSTVSGGALEQFF
J: TRBJ2-1; V: TRBV6-5; D: TRBD2; CDR3: CASKGLAGVQFF
J: TRBJ2-1; V: TRBV29-1; D: TRBD1; CDR3: CSAGAGTGRNEQFF
J: TRBJ1-2; V: TRBV7-2; D: .; CDR3: CASSSPVRAWDGYTF
J: TRBJ2-7; V: TRBV5-1; D: TRBD1; CDR3: CASSLAGTGGPTYEQYF
J: TRBJ2-1; V: TRBV28; D: .; CDR3: CASSLSQGLDEQFF
J: TRBJ1-1; V: TRBV10-2; D: .; CDR3: CASGDDLSSTEAFF
J: TRBJ2-6; V: TRBV15; D: TRBD1; CDR3: CATSSILRDRLTGANVLTF
J: TRBJ2-5; V: TRBV3-1; D: TRBD2; CDR3: CASSQALAGVGETQYF
J: TRBJ2-5; V: TRBV5-1; D: .; CDR3: CASSSDPGARGETQYF
J: TRBJ1-4; V: TRBV11-2; D: .; CDR3: CASSPPPRAKSNEKLFF
J: TRBJ2-5; V: TRBV7-2; D: .; CDR3: CASSLNPAEQETQYF
J: TRBJ2-3; V: TRBV4-3; D: TRBD1; CDR3: CASSQPDRGTLPSSTDTQYF
J: TRBJ2-1; V: TRBV7-9; D: .; CDR3: CASSLVVSSNEQFF
J: TRBJ1-5; V: TRBV7-2; D: TRBD1; CDR3: CASSLAMDRNQPQHF
J: TRBJ2-1; V: TRBV15; D: TRBD2; CDR3: CATSRTTSGSSGEQFF
J: TRBJ1-4; V: TRBV7-9; D: .; CDR3: CASSLRLATNEKLFF
J: TRBJ2-3; V: TRBV7-9; D: TRBD2; CDR3: CASSLGGLAIGDTQYF
J: TRBJ1-3; V: TRBV5-5; D: TRBD1; CDR3: CASSLYAGTGWDTIYF
J: TRBJ2-1; V: TRBV29-1; D: .; CDR3: CSVLTSYEQFF
J: TRBJ2-3; V: TRBV5-1; D: .; CDR3: CASKQDLTDTQYF
J: TRBJ1-1; V: TRBV6-2/TRBV6-3; D: .; CDR3: CASSYSAFGGGANRMNTEAFF
J: TRBJ1-2; V: TRBV29-1; D: TRBD1; CDR3: CSVATGYGGYTF
J: TRBJ1-6; V: TRBV4-3; D: .; CDR3: CASSQVDGHNSPLHF
J: TRBJ2-7; V: TRBV20-1; D: .; CDR3: CSARGLAGPTYEQYF
J: TRBJ2-5; V: TRBV20-1; D: .; CDR3: CSAIRAGETQYF
J: TRBJ2-2; V: TRBV4-1; D: .; CDR3: CASKGGGTGELFF
J: TRBJ2-2; V: TRBV24-1; D: TRBD1; CDR3: CATSDITGGWTGELFF
J: TRBJ1-2; V: TRBV12-3/TRBV12-4; D: .; CDR3: CASSLSGGGYTF
J: TRBJ2-2; V: TRBV11-2; D: TRBD2; CDR3: CASSLVSGGATNTGELFF
J: TRBJ1-2; V: TRBV7-2; D: .; CDR3: CASSSSVGGGDGYTF
J: TRBJ1-1; V: TRBV7-2; D: TRBD1; CDR3: CASSLGQGAQLEAFF
J: TRBJ2-7; V: TRBV19; D: .; CDR3: CASSISHTATYEQYF
J: TRBJ2-7; V: TRBV12-3/TRBV12-4; D: TRBD1; CDR3: CASRTGTGAYEQYF
J: TRBJ2-3; V: TRBV5-1; D: .; CDR3: CASSLVGSPTDTQYF
J: TRBJ2-1; V: TRBV6-5; D: TRBD2; CDR3: CASSYQASGGDEQFF
J: TRBJ2-7; V: TRBV20-1; D: TRBD2; CDR3: CSARFLAGGPEQYF
J: TRBJ2-3; V: TRBV7-2; D: TRBD2; CDR3: CASSLTSGSQDTQYF
J: TRBJ2-1; V: TRBV7-2; D: TRBD2; CDR3: CASSFTSGRASNEQFF
J: TRBJ2-1; V: TRBV6-2/TRBV6-3; D: .; CDR3: CASSQARNNEQFF
J: TRBJ2-1; V: TRBV7-3; D: TRBD2; CDR3: CASSLTGTSGNEQFF
J: TRBJ2-7; V: TRBV7-2; D: .; CDR3: CASSLGPRDYEQYF
J: TRBJ1-1; V: TRBV28; D: TRBD1; CDR3: CASSTGATEAFF